The sequence of this TCR beta chain was determined in a study of radiotherapy plus CTLA-4 blockade in lung cancer (dated by TCRdb to the late 2010s). Some background on the complete study: Among enrolled patients, around 20% had an objective response and 30% to 40% reached disease control. General findings and caveats noted by the study authors: After treatment with radiotherapy and ipilimumab, TCR clones that originated in tumors expanded in peripheral blood. The strongest predictors of response were reported to be early dynamic shifts in blood T cell clones along with a rise in serum interferon-beta following radiation.

Comments on this clone: Which antigen it targets is not known. There are no base qualities to consult, and no much larger clone falls within one base.

The library was built by means of the immunoSEQ multiplex PCR assay. TCRdb retrieved this table from immuneACCESS and kept in-frame rearrangements only. Not all clones are present; in checked studies, unresolved V genes account for under half, and no reason is known for the remainder. Here the sample has some 70,000 clones; about 80% occur a single time. The ten most abundant clones make up about 4% of the sample. Relative to germline, V is 6 bases shorter and J is 0 bases shorter, with 18 bases between their ends. The CDR3 numbers 17 residues from cysteine through phenylalanine. Only the CDR3 DNA stays, 51 bases, in frame from base 1. The germline V gene (reference sequence) specifies MNHEY as CDR1 and SMNVEV as CDR2. The study evaluated CTLA-4 blockade (ipilimumab) given together with focal radiation therapy in patients who had chemo-refractory metastatic non-small-cell lung cancer.

The receptor was derived from a human donor with non-small cell lung cancer who had a partial response to radiotherapy plus ipilimumab. This sequence uses TRBV27 and TRBJ2-1, and possibly TRBD2, on 6 matching bases. Sequenced here: peripheral blood, sampled from a patient treated with radiotherapy plus ipilimumab. The DNA sequence is given as TGTGCCAGCAGGTTTTTGGCGGGACTGAACTCCTACAATGAGCAGTTCTTC. The resulting protein is CASRFLAGLNSYNEQFF.